The T cell receptor delta chain described here comes from a study of gamma delta lymphoproliferative disorders and STAT genes. About the research overall: The EuroClonality-NGS protocol was used to prepare delta libraries.

Note on this clone: Its antigen is currently unknown. TCRdb pairs this DNA with a much larger clone's protein that differs at residue 7, likely a read error; the protein shown was translated from the DNA.

Per germline, CDR1 GEAIGNYY and CDR2 EKD. This CDR3 contains 18 residues. The J segment lost 0 bases and the V segment lost 0 bases, leaving 11 bases of the junction unmatched. Genomic DNA from isolated PBMCs served as the sequencing template. TCRdb re-called the multiplex PCR reads with CATT. Of some 1,400 delta-chain clones in the sample, around 0.9% were seen once. General study points: Whether leukemic clones are public or private remains unconfirmed.

Sequencing input: blood. This TCR derives from a human donor in good health. The chain carries TRDV2 and TRDJ1; 8 nucleotides match TRDD3. The CDR3 DNA reads as TGTGCCTGTGACACCGTGAGGTTACTGGGGGCTAACACCGATAAACTCATCTTT. This sequence encodes CACDTVRLLGANTDKLIF.